One sample yielded the 21 T cell receptor beta chains listed below, sequenced in a study of radiotherapy plus CTLA-4 blockade in lung cancer. TCRdb keeps only in-frame clones here, not all; method: immunoSEQ multiplex PCR. The profile shows roughly 78,000 clones, roughly 75% of them singletons. The material sequenced was peripheral blood, taken from a patient treated with radiotherapy plus ipilimumab. The origin of the receptors is a human donor with non-small cell lung cancer who had a complete response to radiotherapy plus ipilimumab.

This clone was seen just once. The chain joins TRBV18 to TRBJ2-1, with 14 bases identical to TRBD2. Germline CDR1 KGHSH, CDR2 LQKENI. V dropped 4 bases and J dropped 9; count of bases not matched to a gene: 11. The CDR3 loop spans 17 amino acids. This chain's CDR3 is CASSRTNPGLAGVEQFF. CDR3 in DNA: TGTGCCAGCTCACGTACAAATCCGGGACTAGCGGGAGTTGAGCAGTTCTTC.

This clone has a handful of counts. The CDR3 DNA is TGTGCCAGCAGTGAAAGGAGCAGGGGTGAGACCCAGTACTTC. It encodes CASSERSRGETQYF. V usage is TRBV2 and J usage is TRBJ2-5; D is perhaps TRBD1 (6 bases). The CDR3 consists of 14 residues. The germline CDR1 and CDR2 sequences are SNHLY and FYNNEI. V dropped 2 bases and J dropped 5 bases, with 12 bases sitting between them.

The chain employs TRBV27 and TRBJ2-5, with 7 nucleotides matching TRBD1. CDR3 length: 14 amino acids. Germline CDR1 is MNHEY and CDR2 is SMNVEV (reference sequence). With 8 bases clipped from V and 6 bases from J, the junction kept 12 bases outside the gene matches. Here the CDR3 reads CASAYRGTVKTQYF. CDR3 DNA sequence: TGTGCCAGCGCATACAGGGGTACGGTGAAGACCCAGTACTTC.

The chain links TRBV6-5 to TRBJ1-2; perhaps TRBD1 as D (5 bases). Trimming removed 3 bases at V and 2 bases at J, with 13 bases between. This CDR3 contains 15 residues. CDR1 is MNHEY, CDR2 SVGAGI, per germline. The chain's CDR3 is CASSYGGRRNYGYTF. CDR3 in DNA: TGTGCCAGCAGTTATGGGGGAAGAAGAAACTATGGCTACACCTTC.

J is TRBJ1-1 and V is TRBV21-1. TRBV21-1 is marked as a pseudogene. The CDR3 has 16 amino acids. CDR3 in amino acids: CASSESIATLRTEAFF. CDR3 sequence (DNA): TGTGCCAGCAGTGAGAGTATAGCTACACTTCGCACTGAAGCTTTCTTT.

The chain carries TRBV11-2 and TRBJ2-7, with D uncertain. There are 13 residues in the CDR3. Trimming pared 4 bases from V and 0 bases from J, leaving 7 bases between. Germline V gene lookup returns CDR1 SGHAT and CDR2 FQNNGV. CDR3 sequence: CASSSPDSYEQYF. In DNA form, the CDR3 reads TGTGCCAGCAGCTCGCCGGACTCCTACGAGCAGTACTTC.

The genes are TRBV2 and TRBJ2-7; 10 positions agree with TRBD1. Germline V gene data show CDR1 as SNHLY and CDR2 as FYNNEI. V lost 6 bases and J lost 1; bases outside the gene matches: 6. There are 15 residues in the CDR3. The CDR3 spells CASRRGQGFSYEQYV. The CDR3, as DNA: TGTGCCAGCAGGCGGGGACAGGGGTTTTCCTACGAGCAGTACGTC.

The chain uses TRBV12-5 and TRBJ2-4; D may be TRBD1 (5 bases). The V gene lost 5 bases and the J gene lost 0 bases, with 11 bases spanning the gap. In germline, CDR1 is LGHNT, CDR2 FRNRAP. This CDR3 region has 15 residues. CDR3 coding DNA: TGTGCTAGTGGTCAATCGACAGTAGCCAAAAACATTCAGTACTTC. The encoded protein is CASGQSTVAKNIQYF. The full variable domain, with the rest looked up from reference TRBV12-5 and TRBJ2-4, is DARVTQTPRHKVTEMGQEVTMRCQPILGHNTVFWYRQTMMQGLELLAYFRNRAPLDDSGMPKDRFSAEMPDATLATLKIQPSEPRDSAVYFCASGQSTVAKNIQYFGAGTRLSVL.

This clone has a single count. The chain is built from TRBV5-1 and TRBJ1-3; 10 bases match TRBD1. Trimming at V came to 4 bases and at J to 3 bases, leaving 4 bases not matched to a gene. Germline V lookup: CDR1 SGHRS, CDR2 YFSETQ. This CDR3 spans 15 amino acids. The CDR3 sequence is CASSPGQGHGNTIYF. The CDR3 bases are TGCGCCAGCAGCCCGGGACAGGGGCATGGAAACACCATATATTTT.

The rearrangement uses TRBV7-9 and TRBJ1-6, with 9 bases aligning to TRBD1. Trimming removed 4 bases from V and 6 bases from J; junction bases left unmatched: 4. The CDR3 extends over 15 amino acids. Per the germline V gene, CDR1 is SEHNR and CDR2 is FQNEAQ (reference sequence). The CDR3, as DNA: TGTGCCAGCAGCTCGGGGACAGGGCGTAATTCACCCCTCCACTTT. Translating it yields CASSSGTGRNSPLHF.

This clone was recorded once. The chain recombines TRBV28 with TRBJ2-3, with D possibly matching TRBD2 (5 bases). With 8 bases removed from V and 5 bases from J, the gap between germline ends came to 5 bases. Looked up from germline, CDR1 is MDHEN and CDR2 is SYDVKM. The CDR3 sequence is 10 residues long. The chain's CDR3 is CASGRDTQYF. The CDR3 nucleotides read TGTGCCAGCGGGAGAGATACGCAGTATTTT.

The V gene is TRBV5-8, the J gene TRBJ1-2, with 8 bases fitting TRBD1. The CDR3 extends over 14 amino acids. Germline CDR1 is SGHTS and CDR2 is YDEGEE. V was clipped by 10 bases and J by 4 bases; unmatched bases: 12. CDR3 nucleotide sequence: TGTGCCCCCACGACAGGGGACGACCTCTATGGCTACACCTTC. Amino acids: CAPTTGDDLYGYTF.

The sample holds a few counts of this clone. The genes are TRBV7-2 and TRBJ1-1, with D unclear. Germline CDR1 SGHTA, CDR2 FQGNSA. This CDR3 is 13 amino acids long. Trimming left V 5 bases short and J 9 bases short, with 16 bases between. The CDR3 loop is CASSPSAGSKAFF. The DNA of the CDR3 is TGTGCCAGCAGCCCCAGCGCGGGCAGCAAAGCTTTCTTT.

This chain joins TRBV21-1 and TRBJ2-7; the D call TRBD1 from the table was never checked on the DNA. TRBV21-1 is a listed pseudogene. The CDR3 extends over 15 amino acids. Here the CDR3 DNA reads TGTGCCAGCAGCAAAGGGGACAGGGGGTTTTACGAGCAGTACTTC. Its translation: CASSKGDRGFYEQYF.

The chain recombines TRBV27 with TRBJ1-4; TRBD1 agrees at 10 bases. V lost 5 bases, J lost 7 bases, and 7 bases stayed unmatched. CDR1 is MNHEY and CDR2 is SMNVEV in the germline V gene (reference sequence). This CDR3 spans 15 amino acids. The CDR3 sequence is CASSRQGAKGEKLFF. Written as DNA, the CDR3 is TGTGCCAGCAGTCGACAGGGGGCCAAAGGTGAAAAACTGTTTTTT.

The rearrangement links TRBV7-2 to TRBJ1-2; possible D gene TRBD1, 6 bases. CDR3 size: 14 residues. Trimming removed 5 bases at V and 12 bases at J, with 22 bases between. From germline, CDR1 is SGHTA and CDR2 FQGNSA. CDR3 amino acids: CASSPGTRYENDTF. The DNA of the CDR3 is TGTGCCAGCAGCCCCGGGACACGGTATGAGAACGACACCTTC.

The CDR3 DNA is TGTGCCAGCAGTTTATTGGGAGATACGCAGTATTTT. Amino acids: CASSLLGDTQYF. The V gene is TRBV28, the J gene TRBJ2-3; D is unresolved. The CDR3 has 12 amino acids. Germline values: CDR1 MDHEN, CDR2 SYDVKM. V shed 1 base and J shed 5 bases, with 4 bases lying between them.

The gene calls are TRBV7-2 and TRBJ2-3; 8 bases agree with TRBD2. The CDR3 is 19 residues long. Germline assignment: CDR1 SGHTA and CDR2 FQGNSA. Trimming took 1 base from V and 3 from J; bases not matched to a gene: 15. The CDR3 nucleotides read TGTGCCAGCAGCTTAGGTTGGAACGGGGGGGCCATAGCGACAGATACGCAGTATTTT. The encoded protein is CASSLGWNGGAIATDTQYF. Filled out from reference TRBV7-2 and TRBJ2-3, the complete variable domain reads GAGVSQSPSNKVTEKGKDVELRCDPISGHTALYWYRQSLGQGLEFLIYFQGNSAPDKSGLPSDRFSAERTGGSVSTLTIQRTQQEDSAVYLCASSLGWNGGAIATDTQYFGPGTRLTVL.

This clone came up a few times. This rearrangement joins TRBV7-2 to TRBJ2-7; no clear D gene. The CDR3 has 13 amino acids. CDR1 is SGHTA and CDR2 is FQGNSA in the germline V gene. V was trimmed by 1 base and J by 7 bases, leaving 11 bases between them. DNA of the CDR3: TGTGCCAGCAGCTTAGAGTGGACCGCGGAGCAGTACTTC. Residues: CASSLEWTAEQYF.

The CDR3 nucleotides read TGCGCCAGCAGCTTGGTTAGCGACGACACAGATACGCAGTATTTT. This translates into CASSLVSDDTDTQYF. The chain links TRBV5-1 to TRBJ2-3, with D tentatively TRBD2 (5 bases). This CDR3 is 15 amino acids long. Germline-derived CDR1 and CDR2 are SGHRS and YFSETQ. The V and J ends lost 0 bases and 2 bases respectively, with 10 bases between them.

This clone was seen only a few times. The chain couples TRBV7-9 to TRBJ1-1; tentatively, D is TRBD1 (6 bases). The V and J ends lost 3 bases and 8 bases respectively, with 10 bases between them. The CDR3 runs to 12 residues. CDR1 is SEHNR and CDR2 is FQNEAQ in the germline V gene (reference sequence). The CDR3 bases are TGTGCCAGCAGCTTCACCGGGACAGAAGCTTTCTTT. This translates into CASSFTGTEAFF.